This T cell receptor (beta chain) was recovered during a study of blood T cell repertoires in COVID-19 (TCRdb year 2020). Turning to the overall study: The collaborator samples originated in the United States, Italy and Spain and spanned the acute and convalescent phases of COVID-19. The material from the prospective study consisted of cDNA or gDNA derived from T cells, B-cell-depleted T cells, or PBMCs. Deeply sampled blood TCRbeta repertoires from subjects exposed to, actively infected with, or recovered from COVID-19 were included in the dataset. The repertoires were made available in a free public database intended to serve as a resource for research on the immune response to SARS-CoV-2. The samples were drawn from two sources: the first 160 participants of the ongoing ImmuneRACE study, and some 1,300 subjects contributed by 6 global collaborators. The sample metadata nearly always contained a de-identified subject ID, COVID-19 status, age in years and sex. Where HLA class I and class II types were available, the types were taken from metadata supplied by the sample provider, not from assay-based typing. What the research found in general, with its limitations: How much clinical and demographic metadata was included differed by source and by participant, and the metadata was provided uncurated.

TCRbeta CDR3 regions were amplified from genomic DNA by means of the immunoSEQ Assay, a bias-controlled multiplex PCR. Turning to the authors' computational methods: Within the assay, amplification of reference gene primers was used to estimate how many nucleated cells each sample contained. To quantify the absolute abundance of each unique TCRbeta CDR3 rearrangement, sequence reads were collapsed and filtered. For each sample, productive Simpson clonality was calculated as the square root of Simpson's diversity index over productive rearrangements. TCRdb re-hosts the immuneACCESS table, in-frame sequences only. Its copies lack some clones; in the studies checked, an unresolved V gene accounts for under half of them, and the cause for the rest is not known. The V and J calls and clone size are taken from that table; D and trimming were inferred from the DNA. For this sample there are under 350,000 clones; over 75% appear just once. The biggest ten clones account for 6.5% to 8% of the sample.

One collaborating source in Seattle enrolled patients while the patients were actively infected and followed the patients over time throughout the course of disease. The collaborating institutions used their own protocols to collect whole blood in K2EDTA tubes. Collaborator samples were shipped for TCRbeta analysis as frozen whole blood, isolated PBMCs, or DNA extracted from either sample type. Details on this clone: Its antigen is still unknown. Qualities for individual bases were not recorded, and no much larger clone is one base off.

The origin of this receptor is a young woman with COVID-19, enrolled during active disease. Sequenced sample: peripheral blood.

The nucleotide sequence reads TGCGCCAGCAGCCGTTCCGGGACTAGCTTTGGCGAGCAGTACTTC. Its protein product is CASSRSGTSFGEQYF. The chain employs TRBV4-3 and TRBJ2-7, and 9 bases in between align with TRBD2. V trim: 4 bases; J trim: 6 bases; unmatched bases: 10. CDR1 and CDR2 are drawn from the germline V gene: LGHNA, YSLEER. Taken from cysteine to phenylalanine, the CDR3 has 15 residues. Here the CDR3 DNA is all that survives: 45 bases in frame from base 1.